Listed below are T cell receptor beta chains from one sample, sequenced in a study of blood T cell repertoires in COVID-19. This table comes from immunoSEQ multiplex PCR, and its TCRdb copy is limited to in-frame clones, with some not included. The table has 350,000 to 400,000 clones, approximately 89% seen once. Source material: PBMCs or T cells enriched from blood (not recorded which). These receptors were collected from a woman aged 40 to 49 who had been exposed to COVID-19. The CDR3 runs from the conserved cysteine through the conserved F or W. The D gene is left open where the match is weak. Only some rows state a clone size, as once, few, many or a class for expanded clones.

clone_size	v_call	j_call	d_call	cdr3_aa	cdr3_nt
few	TRBV27	TRBJ1-1	TRBD1	CASRRMTGGGNTEAFF	TGTGCCAGCAGGCGAATGACAGGGGGCGGGAACACTGAAGCTTTCTTT
-	TRBV7-2	TRBJ1-3	-	CASGGRGYSGNTIYF	TGTGCCAGCGGCGGGCGGGGTTACTCTGGAAACACCATATATTTT
-	TRBV5-1	TRBJ1-6	-	CASSPGGSYNSPLHF	TGCGCCAGCAGCCCGGGGGGCTCCTATAATTCACCCCTCCACTTT
-	TRBV28	TRBJ2-2	-	CASSLSTGELFF	TGTGCCAGCAGCCTAAGCACCGGGGAGCTGTTTTTT
-	TRBV15	TRBJ1-2	-	CATSRPGGANYGYTF	TGTGCCACCAGCAGACCGGGCGGGGCTAACTATGGCTACACCTTC
-	TRBV14	TRBJ2-4	-	CASSAERGWNIQYF	TGTGCCAGCAGCGCTGAGAGAGGGTGGAACATTCAGTACTTC
few	TRBV18	TRBJ2-7	-	CASSPPNSLYEQYF	TGTGCCAGCTCACCACCGAACAGCCTCTACGAGCAGTACTTC
-	TRBV24-1	TRBJ1-2	TRBD1	CATSDEGAGYYGYTF	TGTGCCACCAGTGATGAGGGGGCTGGTTACTATGGCTACACCTTC
-	TRBV18	TRBJ2-1	-	CASSPVLASSYNEQFF	TGTGCCAGCTCACCGGTTTTAGCGTCCTCCTACAATGAGCAGTTCTTC
-	TRBV24-1	TRBJ2-3	TRBD1	CATSDPGQDTDTQYF	TGTGCCACCAGTGATCCCGGACAGGACACAGATACGCAGTATTTT
-	TRBV5-1	TRBJ2-1	-	CASSPRKVAGASYNEQFF	TGCGCCAGCAGCCCACGCAAGGTGGCGGGGGCCTCCTACAATGAGCAGTTCTTC
-	TRBV6-5	TRBJ1-6	-	CASSTVKPYNSPLHF	TGTGCCAGCAGTACGGTCAAGCCCTATAATTCACCCCTCCACTTT
once	TRBV27	TRBJ1-5	TRBD1	CASSSRQGHQPQHF	TGTGCCAGCAGTTCTCGACAGGGGCATCAGCCCCAGCATTTT
-	TRBV2	TRBJ2-5	-	CARESRQAFLQETQYF	TGTGCCAGAGAATCTCGACAGGCCTTTTTACAAGAGACCCAGTACTTC
-	TRBV19	TRBJ1-1	TRBD1	CASSHQGAGTEAFF	TGTGCCAGTAGCCACCAGGGGGCTGGGACTGAAGCTTTCTTT
-	TRBV2	TRBJ1-2	-	CASSEARKGLATF	TGTGCCAGCAGTGAAGCGCGAAAGGGACTTGCCACCTTC
once	TRBV19	TRBJ1-5	TRBD1	CASRYRGFDQPQHF	TGTGCCAGCAGATACAGGGGATTTGATCAGCCCCAGCATTTT
-	TRBV10-3	TRBJ2-1	TRBD1	CAISTGQGRNEQFF	TGTGCCATCAGCACCGGACAGGGTAGGAATGAGCAGTTCTTC
once	TRBV7-9	TRBJ2-1	TRBD2	CASSRSGSGNEQFF	TGTGCCAGCAGCCGCAGCGGGAGTGGTAATGAGCAGTTCTTC
-	TRBV10-2	TRBJ2-7	TRBD2	CASSETLAGGYEQYF	TGCGCCAGCAGTGAGACACTAGCGGGGGGTTACGAGCAGTACTTC
once	TRBV15	TRBJ2-1	-	CATSMGRGPSYNEQFF	TGTGCCACCAGCATGGGGAGAGGCCCCTCATACAATGAGCAGTTCTTC
-	TRBV5-6	TRBJ1-3	TRBD1	CASSRTGGNTIYF	TGTGCCAGCAGCCGGACAGGCGGAAACACCATATATTTT
once	TRBV19	TRBJ2-3	TRBD2	CATKPPLAGGTDTQYF	TGTGCCACTAAACCCCCTCTAGCGGGGGGCACAGATACGCAGTATTTT
-	TRBV29-1	TRBJ1-3	-	CSVGRGTGNTIYF	TGCAGCGTGGGCAGGGGTACCGGAAACACCATATATTTT
-	TRBV12-3/TRBV12-4	TRBJ1-1	-	CASSLAHRTEAFF	TGTGCCAGCAGTTTAGCGCACCGGACTGAAGCTTTCTTT
-	TRBV19	TRBJ1-2	TRBD1	CASSILDRVGYTF	TGTGCCAGTAGTATCCTCGACAGGGTTGGCTACACCTTC
once	TRBV12-3/TRBV12-4	TRBJ2-3	-	CASVGQGTDTQYF	TGTGCCAGCGTAGGTCAGGGGACAGATACGCAGTATTTT
-	TRBV5-1	TRBJ2-7	TRBD1	CASSLGSGTVSYEQYF	TGCGCCAGCAGCTTGGGGTCCGGGACAGTCTCCTACGAGCAGTACTTC
-	TRBV5-1	TRBJ2-5	-	CASSEPSETQYF	TGCGCCAGCAGCGAACCCAGTGAGACCCAGTACTTC
-	TRBV19	TRBJ2-7	TRBD1	CASRTTGAGSYEQYF	TGTGCCAGTAGGACGACAGGGGCTGGGTCCTACGAGCAGTACTTC
-	TRBV7-2	TRBJ1-5	-	CASSLGERAGYQPQHF	TGTGCCAGCAGCTTAGGGGAGCGGGCAGGCTATCAGCCCCAGCATTTT
-	TRBV3-1/TRBV3-2	TRBJ2-5	-	CASSQVRETQYF	TGTGCCAGCAGCCAAGTACGGGAGACCCAGTACTTC
-	TRBV10-2	TRBJ1-2	-	CASSGPSWTENYGYTF	TGCGCCAGCAGTGGCCCTTCATGGACAGAGAACTATGGCTACACCTTC
-	TRBV18	TRBJ2-3	TRBD2	CASSPDSGRADTQYF	TGTGCCAGCTCACCTGATAGCGGGAGGGCAGATACGCAGTATTTT
-	TRBV3-1/TRBV3-2	TRBJ1-2	-	CASSQLGGDYGYTF	TGTGCCAGCAGCCAGCTGGGGGGGGACTATGGCTACACCTTC